The TCR beta chain under discussion was sequenced for a study of blood T cell repertoires in COVID-19. Study-wide context: Sites in the United States, Italy and Spain provided acute and convalescent COVID-19 samples. PBMCs, B-cell-depleted T cells, or T cells provided the cDNA or gDNA that made up the material.

Trimming at V came to 3 bases and at J to 5 bases, leaving 8 bases not matched to a gene. CDR1 and CDR2 (germline): MNHEY, SVGEGT. There are 15 residues in the CDR3. Original handling: Amplifying reference gene primers gave estimates of nucleated cell counts. The method was immunoSEQ multiplex PCR; TCRdb's version includes in-frame clones alone and lacks a portion of them. V, J and clone size derive from that table, while D and trimming were established from the DNA sequence. The sample includes around 78,000 clones, roughly 80% seen only once; the top ten take more than 9%. Sequencing was carried out using peripheral blood. This chain joins TRBV6-2 or TRBV6-3 and TRBJ2-5; the match to TRBD2 covers 8 bases. The receptor's source is a human donor in a cohort sampled during active COVID-19. CDR3 in amino acids: CASSYRGLGGETQYF. The CDR3 DNA reads TGTGCCAGCAGTTATCGGGGACTAGGCGGTGAGACCCAGTACTTC.